The T cell receptor beta chain under discussion was sequenced for a study of blood T cell repertoires in COVID-19. For the study at large: Specimens from acute and convalescent COVID-19 originated in the United States, Italy and Spain. T cells, B-cell-depleted T cells, or PBMCs supplied cDNA or gDNA.

Original processing notes: Amplification from reference gene primers served as the basis for estimated nucleated cell counts. Data came from immunoSEQ multiplex PCR; TCRdb stores just in-frame clones and leaves some out. V and J calls and clone size are copied from that table; D and trimming were computed from the DNA. Among roughly 290,000 clones listed, more than 65% were seen once. There are 15 residues in the CDR3. Trimming pared 1 base from V and 6 bases from J, leaving 13 bases between. Germline V gene lookup returns CDR1 SGHNT and CDR2 YYREEE (reference sequence). Patients at the Seattle site were enrolled during active infection and followed longitudinally.

This chain links TRBV5-4 with TRBJ2-2; the D gene is possibly TRBD1 (6 bases). The TCR sequence derives from a person aged 70 to 79 with COVID-19, enrolled during active disease. Specimen: peripheral blood. CDR3 in DNA: TGTGCCAGCAGCTTGCCAGGGGTGGTCTCCGGGGAGCTGTTTTTT. Its translation: CASSLPGVVSGELFF.